A selection of T cell receptor beta chains follows, all from one sample in a study of long-term antiretroviral therapy in people with HIV. Libraries were prepared by immunoSEQ multiplex PCR; TCRdb keeps only in-frame clonotypes and omits some of them. The sample gives some 9,700 clones, roughly 77% of which show up once; roughly 15% is in the top ten. The sequenced sample was unsorted PBMCs, obtained 0.7 years after starting antiretroviral therapy. The receptors were sampled from a man in his forties with HIV. CDR3s include the opening cysteine and the closing phenylalanine or tryptophan. The size of a clone is reported for some rows only, either as once, few or many, or as a class for expanded clones.

v_call clone_size cdr3_aa
TRBV5-6 NA CASSSGYEQYF
TRBV4-2 few CASSQDLGLAADEQFF
TRBV30 NA CAWTPSGRGYNEQFF
TRBV7-2 once CASSLTGANTGELFF
TRBV27 NA CASSLLTSSSPYNEQFF
TRBV4-3 NA CASSQDTRGPTEAFF
TRBV7-2 NA CASERDYTDTQYF
TRBV4-3 medium-sized CASSQDRGQWAKNIQYF
TRBV7-2 NA CASQSSYEQYF
TRBV7-2 NA CASGGSNYGYTF
TRBV28 NA CASSSDQQDTGELFF
TRBV5-1 medium-sized CASSPQGSGSLQETQYF
TRBV5-6 few CASSNADRVNQPQHF
TRBV7-2 NA CASSLGPDRSETQYF
TRBV4-1 once CASSQDKGFEAFF
TRBV30 few CAWSDVEQPQHF
TRBV28 NA CASSASLPSPWAFF
TRBV6-5 NA CASSKRDRAYNEQFF
TRBV5-1 NA CASSPGRGPGLASYEQYF
TRBV27 NA CASSSLGGEETQYF
TRBV4-1 NA CASSRGRRQPQHF
TRBV21-1 few CASTSGGSYQPQHF
TRBV2 NA CASSKGLEAFF
TRBV27 NA CASRTRDRGNTEAFF
TRBV7-3 few CASSFGQGDTFF
TRBV7-9 NA CASSPMGNTEAFF
TRBV6-6 NA CASGQGSSGNTIYF
TRBV6-5 NA CASSVNRGTYEQYF
TRBV18 NA CASSPGGRDSPLHF
TRBV2 NA CASSEVSKISEQYF
TRBV11-2 NA CASSLDGTDYLYNEQFF
TRBV5-1 few CASSLVGQETQYF
TRBV4-2 NA CASSQDGSSGANVLTF
TRBV5-4 once CASSLGLATGELFF
TRBV5-1 medium-sized CASSLGNEQYF
TRBV28 once CASSSNDDRGVNQPQHF
TRBV7-2 medium-sized CASSRGPGVNNEQFF
TRBV27 NA CASSLYGQGYRYEQYF
TRBV14 once CASSQVGGEGYTF
TRBV27 NA CASSSTLGAKNIQYF
TRBV7-8 NA CASSSDWRPGNTIYF
TRBV9 NA CASSVRSQRASYNEQFF
TRBV11-3 NA CASRGADTQYF
TRBV27 NA CASRTVTGRTGRDEQFF